The rows below give T cell receptor beta chains drawn from one sample of a study of Ad26.COV2.S vaccination and SARS-CoV-2 variants. Measured with immunoSEQ multiplex PCR; TCRdb has only the in-frame clones, and not every one. This table has approximately 280,000 clones, around 87% appearing once. The source material was peripheral blood, sampled in a trial of Ad26.COV2.S vaccine versus placebo. The source of these receptors is a person between 18 and 65 years old who received the Ad26.COV2.S COVID-19 vaccine or a placebo. The CDR3 runs from the conserved cysteine through the conserved F or W. Fields, in order: V gene, D gene, J gene, clone size, CDR3 protein, CDR3 DNA. A D gene is named only where the DNA matches it firmly. Clone size, where shown, is once, few, many, or a class for clones that have expanded.

TRBV15	NA	TRBJ2-7	NA	CATSKERDEQYF	TGTGCCACCAGCAAGGAGCGGGACGAGCAGTACTTC
TRBV21-1	NA	TRBJ2-5	NA	CARNTSAQETQYF	TGTGCCCGAAACACTAGCGCCCAAGAGACCCAGTACTTC
TRBV2	NA	TRBJ2-4	NA	CASSAELAKNIQYF	TGTGCCAGCAGTGCGGAACTAGCCAAAAACATTCAGTACTTC
TRBV11-2	TRBD1	TRBJ1-2	NA	CASSLGQKYGYTF	TGTGCCAGCAGCTTGGGACAGAAATATGGCTACACCTTC
TRBV10-3	NA	TRBJ2-7	NA	CAISEEGPYEQYF	TGTGCCATCAGTGAAGAGGGTCCCTACGAGCAGTACTTC
TRBV12-5	TRBD1	TRBJ2-7	NA	CASTWGRGYEQYF	TGTGCTAGTACGTGGGGCAGGGGGTACGAGCAGTACTTC
TRBV29-1	TRBD1	TRBJ1-2	once	CSVSGQLYGYTF	TGCAGCGTGTCGGGACAGCTCTATGGCTACACCTTC
TRBV19	NA	TRBJ1-2	NA	CASTPPGTLDLYGYTF	TGTGCCAGTACCCCCCCCGGGACCTTAGATTTATATGGCTACACCTTC
TRBV2	NA	TRBJ1-1	NA	CASRSGTHPEAFF	TGTGCCAGCAGGTCCGGGACACATCCTGAAGCTTTCTTT
TRBV7-6	NA	TRBJ2-5	few	CASSLARAVGETQYF	TGTGCCAGCAGCTTAGCGAGGGCGGTTGGGGAGACCCAGTACTTC
TRBV5-1	TRBD2	TRBJ2-5	NA	CASSQAAGVGETQYF	TGCGCCAGCAGCCAGGCCGCGGGAGTAGGAGAGACCCAGTACTTC
TRBV7-9	TRBD2	TRBJ2-7	NA	CASIQTSGRAEQYF	TGTGCCAGCATCCAGACTAGCGGGAGGGCCGAGCAGTACTTC
TRBV12-3/TRBV12-4	NA	TRBJ1-3	NA	CASSLEYGNTIYF	TGTGCCAGCAGTTTAGAGTACGGAAACACCATATATTTT
TRBV4-1	TRBD2	TRBJ2-1	NA	CASSHPTSGRAGNEQFF	TGCGCCAGCAGCCATCCGACTAGCGGGAGGGCTGGGAATGAGCAGTTCTTC
TRBV13	TRBD2	TRBJ2-1	NA	CASSHRTSGLWGEQFF	TGTGCCAGCAGCCACCGGACTAGCGGGCTCTGGGGTGAGCAGTTCTTC